The present T cell receptor (beta chain) was sequenced within a study of blood T cells in healthy people across ages. This clonotype was counted at least ten times. The target antigen is unknown. Study findings and constraints: A roughly linear age-dependent decrease characterized TCR beta diversity per million T cells. Diversity of TCR beta correlated strongly with naive T cell percentage.

This CDR3 region has 14 residues. V was clipped by 6 bases and J by 3 bases; unmatched bases: 5. The germline gives CDR1 SQVTM, CDR2 ANQGSEA. For the second PCR, which ran for about 7 to 11 cycles, a sample-barcoded 5' primer and a J-beta primer mix were used. TCRdb used MiXCR to reprocess the 5' RACE reads, holding one entry per CDR3 protein. The sample gives about 1.5 million distinct CDR3 sequences, 35% to 45% of which show up once; approximately 4% is in the top ten. Each donor was a healthy Caucasian individual from Russia, aged about 6 to 95. This TCR was sampled from a young woman in good health. Sample: blood. The rearrangement joins TRBV29-1 to TRBJ2-1; 10 bases align to TRBD2. The CDR3 region is CSVPTSGYYNEQFF. In DNA form, the CDR3 reads TGCAGCGTACCGACTAGCGGGTACTACAATGAGCAGTTCTTC.